This TCR beta chain derives from a study of control samples from healthy donors and cancer patients. CDR3 length: 16 amino acids. Germline V CDR1 and CDR2: SNHLY, FYNNEI. The V segment lost 6 bases and the J segment 1 base; nucleotides outside the gene matches: 8. The method was immunoSEQ multiplex PCR; TCRdb's version includes in-frame clones alone and lacks a portion of them. The sample has 100,000 to 150,000 clones, more than 80% seen once; the top ten hold 2% to 3%. This clone was counted once. The specimen was blood. This chain joins TRBV2 and TRBJ2-1; the match to TRBD1 covers 8 bases. The sequence came from a man aged 35 to 55 in good health. The CDR3 reads CASSDGQGDSYNEQFF. Written as DNA, the CDR3 is TGTGCCAGCAGCGATGGACAGGGTGATTCCTACAATGAGCAGTTCTTC. Filled out from reference TRBV2 and TRBJ2-1, the complete variable domain reads EPEVTQTPSHQVTQMGQEVILRCVPISNHLYFYWYRQILGQKVEFLVSFYNNEISEKSEIFDDQFSVERPDGSNFTLKIRSTKLEDSAMYFCASSDGQGDSYNEQFFGPGTRLTVL.